This entry lists 8 T cell receptor beta chains sequenced from one sample in a study of OX40 agonist ivuxolimab in advanced cancers. The data were produced by immunoSEQ multiplex PCR, yet TCRdb's version contains in-frame clones alone and is incomplete. The sample shows around 100,000 clones, around nine tenths of them seen only once. Sequencing used CD4+ or CD8+ T cells sorted from blood, obtained in a trial of the OX40 agonist ivuxolimab. Receptors were obtained from an adult with an advanced solid tumor such as melanoma, head and neck, liver or kidney cancer.

CDR3 amino acids: CASGLDGVGGYTF. CDR3 DNA sequence: TGTGCTAGTGGTTTGGACGGAGTGGGTGGCTACACCTTC. The chain joins TRBV12-5 to TRBJ1-2; unclear D gene. Trimming cost V 1 base and J 7 bases, with 10 bases left between them. Germline CDR1 reads LGHNT; CDR2 reads FRNRAP. The CDR3 runs 13 residues.

The V and J genes are TRBV21-1 and TRBJ2-7; the table's D call, TRBD2, was not checked against the DNA. TRBV21-1 is a recognized pseudogene. This CDR3 contains 15 residues. The DNA of the CDR3 is TGTGCCAGCAGCCCTAAGGAGGGTGGGGCCTACGAGCAGTACTTC. Residues: CASSPKEGGAYEQYF.

V and J are TRBV28 and TRBJ2-1; D perhaps matches TRBD2 (7 bases). The CDR3 covers 15 residues. Germline CDR1 MDHEN, CDR2 SYDVKM. Trimming pared 6 bases from V and 1 base from J, leaving 13 bases between. The CDR3 DNA follows: TGTGCCAGCAGCATAGGGGGGGGATCCTACAATGAGCAGTTCTTC. Translated, it gives CASSIGGGSYNEQFF.

In its sample, this clone was seen a few times. The V call is TRBV27, the J call TRBJ2-1; the match to TRBD1 covers 9 bases. The CDR3 contains 17 residues. The J segment lost 3 bases and the V segment lost 5 bases, leaving 11 bases of the junction unmatched. CDR1 is MNHEY and CDR2 is SMNVEV in the germline V gene (reference sequence). The CDR3 loop reads CASSRRPGTGIYNEQFF. Here the CDR3 DNA reads TGTGCCAGCAGTCGGCGCCCCGGGACAGGGATCTACAATGAGCAGTTCTTC.

The rearrangement links TRBV6-1 to TRBJ1-4, with D tentatively TRBD1 (5 bases). CDR3 length: 14 amino acids. CDR1 and CDR2 from the germline V gene are MNHNS and SASEGT. Trimming pared 3 bases from V and 0 bases from J, leaving 5 bases between. The CDR3 sequence is CASSDRATNEKLFF. CDR3 bases: TGTGCCAGCAGTGACAGGGCAACTAATGAAAAACTGTTTTTT.

The chain recombines TRBV18 with TRBJ1-4; 8 bases match TRBD1. The trim removed 5 bases at V and 0 bases at J, leaving 11 bases unmatched. This CDR3 spans 18 amino acids. Germline loops: CDR1 KGHSH, CDR2 LQKENI. CDR3 DNA: TGTGCCAGCTCATTTTCCGGGACAGGCCCCACAACTAATGAAAAACTGTTTTTT. Residues: CASSFSGTGPTTNEKLFF.

The V gene is TRBV18, the J gene TRBJ2-2; 9 positions agree with TRBD2. Germline values: CDR1 KGHSH, CDR2 LQKENI. CDR3 length: 14 residues. Losses at the gene ends were 5 bases for V and 6 bases for J; bases not matched to a gene: 4. The CDR3 here is CASSAGTSPGELFF. The CDR3 coding sequence is TGTGCCAGCTCAGCCGGGACTAGCCCCGGGGAGCTGTTTTTT. The variable domain in full, completed from reference TRBV18 and TRBJ2-2, reads NAGVMQNPRHLVRRRGQEARLRCSPMKGHSHVYWYRQLPEEGLKFMVYLQKENIIDESGMPKERFSAEFPKEGPSILRIQQVVRGDSAAYFCASSAGTSPGELFFGEGSRLTVL.

The chain employs TRBV6-1 and TRBJ1-1; 8 nucleotides line up with TRBD1. There are 15 residues in the CDR3. With 6 bases clipped from V and 6 bases from J, the junction kept 12 bases outside the gene matches. Germline V lookup: CDR1 MNHNS, CDR2 SASEGT. CDR3 nucleotide sequence: TGTGCCAGCAGGGACAGGGCTCCGGACAGGGCTGAAGCTTTCTTT. Protein: CASRDRAPDRAEAFF.